This T cell receptor beta chain is drawn from a study of blood T cell repertoires in COVID-19. Study as a whole: Samples of COVID-19 (acute and convalescent) were obtained from the United States, Italy and Spain. T cells, B-cell-depleted T cells, or PBMCs provided the cDNA or gDNA that served as material.

TCRdb's table, derived via immunoSEQ multiplex PCR, lists solely in-frame clones and lacks some. Of tens of thousands of clones listed, roughly 85% were seen once; the top ten hold 10%. A note on this clone: Other DNA sequences of this sample code for an identical CDR3.

CDR3 length: 15 residues. Germline CDR1 is MGHRA and CDR2 is YSYEKL. V lost 1 base, J lost 5 bases, and 7 bases stayed unmatched. This clonotype originated in a human donor in a cohort sampled during active COVID-19. This rearrangement joins TRBV4-1 to TRBJ1-2; 7 positions match TRBD1. The sequenced sample consisted of peripheral blood. CDR3 DNA sequence: TGCGCCAGCAGCCAAGCCGGGACAGTCCGATATGGCTACACCTTC. It encodes CASSQAGTVRYGYTF.